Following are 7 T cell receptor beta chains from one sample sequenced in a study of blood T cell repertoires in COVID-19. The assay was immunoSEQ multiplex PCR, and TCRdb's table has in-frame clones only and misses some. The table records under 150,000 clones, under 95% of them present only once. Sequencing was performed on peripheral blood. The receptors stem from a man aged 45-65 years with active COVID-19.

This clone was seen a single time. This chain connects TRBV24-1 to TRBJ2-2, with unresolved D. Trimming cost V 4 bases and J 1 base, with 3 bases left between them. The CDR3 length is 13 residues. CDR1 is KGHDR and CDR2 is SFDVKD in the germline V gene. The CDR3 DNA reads TGTGCCACCAGTGACAAGAACACCGGGGAGCTGTTTTTT. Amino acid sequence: CATSDKNTGELFF.

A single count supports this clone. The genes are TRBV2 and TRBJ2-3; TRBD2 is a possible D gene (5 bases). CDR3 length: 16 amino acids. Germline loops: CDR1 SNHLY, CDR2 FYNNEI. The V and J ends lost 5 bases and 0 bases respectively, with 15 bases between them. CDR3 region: CASSTQDFFSTDTQYF. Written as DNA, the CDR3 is TGTGCCAGCAGTACCCAGGACTTCTTCAGCACAGATACGCAGTATTTT.

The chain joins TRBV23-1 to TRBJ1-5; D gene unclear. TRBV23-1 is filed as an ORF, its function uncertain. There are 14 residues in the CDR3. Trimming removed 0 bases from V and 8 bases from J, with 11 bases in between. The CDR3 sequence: CASSQSRHPEPQHF. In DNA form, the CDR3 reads TGCGCCAGCAGTCAATCCCGACACCCGGAGCCCCAGCATTTT.

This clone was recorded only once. The chain's CDR3 is CASRVRGQPQHF. The CDR3 nucleotides are TGTGCCAGCAGGGTTCGAGGTCAGCCCCAGCATTTT. The V and J genes are TRBV12-3 or TRBV12-4 and TRBJ1-5; the D is unclear. V dropped 6 bases and J dropped 6 bases, with 9 bases sitting between them. CDR3 length equals 12 residues.

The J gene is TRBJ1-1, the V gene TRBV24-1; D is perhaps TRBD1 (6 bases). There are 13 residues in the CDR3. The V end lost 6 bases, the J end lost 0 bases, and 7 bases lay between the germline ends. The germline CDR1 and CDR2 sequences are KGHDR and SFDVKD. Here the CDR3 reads CATSKGVNTEAFF. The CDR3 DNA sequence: TGTGCCACCAGTAAGGGGGTGAACACTGAAGCTTTCTTT.

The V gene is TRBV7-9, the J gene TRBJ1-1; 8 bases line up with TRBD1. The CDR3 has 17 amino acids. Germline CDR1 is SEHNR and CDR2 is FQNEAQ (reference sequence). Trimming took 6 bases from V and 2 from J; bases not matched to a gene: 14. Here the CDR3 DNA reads TGTGCCAGCAGGCGTGCGGGCGCAGGGGGCTTAAACACTGAAGCTTTCTTT. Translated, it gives CASRRAGAGGLNTEAFF. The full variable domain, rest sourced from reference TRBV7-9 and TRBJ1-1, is DTGVSQNPRHKITKRGQNVTFRCDPISEHNRLYWYRQTLGQGPEFLTYFQNEAQLEKSRLLSDRFSAERPKGSFSTLEIQRTEQGDSAMYLCASRRAGAGGLNTEAFFGQGTRLTVV.

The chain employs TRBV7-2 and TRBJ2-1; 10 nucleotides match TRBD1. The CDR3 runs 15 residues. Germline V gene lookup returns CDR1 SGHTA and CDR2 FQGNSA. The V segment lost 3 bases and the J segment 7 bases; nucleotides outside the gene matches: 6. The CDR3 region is CASSFGTGVENEQFF. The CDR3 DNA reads TGTGCCAGCAGCTTTGGGACAGGGGTAGAGAATGAGCAGTTCTTC.